This T cell receptor beta chain was identified during a study of blood T cell repertoires in COVID-19. Study at large: Donors in the United States, Italy and Spain gave samples during acute or convalescent COVID-19. T cells, B-cell-depleted T cells, or PBMCs provided the cDNA or gDNA that served as material.

Method: immunoSEQ multiplex PCR; TCRdb's copy keeps in-frame clones and lacks some. The sample has 310,000 or so clones, 88% seen once; the top ten hold 3.5% to 4%. This CDR3 contains 12 residues. J was trimmed by 7 bases and V by 5 bases; bases with no gene match: 4. Sequenced: peripheral blood. V gene TRBV12-3 or TRBV12-4 combines with J gene TRBJ1-1; 7 bases line up with TRBD1. The TCR comes from a woman in her fifties or sixties with active or convalescent COVID-19. Here the CDR3 reads CASSPQGIEAFF. DNA for the CDR3: TGTGCCAGCAGTCCACAGGGGATTGAAGCTTTCTTT.